Below, one TCR beta chain is given with its context. Baseline, cycle 4 day 1, and cycle 7 day 1 were the blood sampling points. Data came from immunoSEQ multiplex PCR; TCRdb stores just in-frame clones and leaves some out. Seen here are around 57,000 clones, about nine tenths observed once, and the top ten hold approximately 1.1%. The source of the sample is a study of OX40 agonist ivuxolimab in advanced cancers. At the level of the study: The treatment was a fully human IgG2 OX40 agonist, ivuxolimab. Administration of intravenous ivuxolimab to patients occurred every 2 weeks at 0.01 to 10 mg/kg.

Germline assignment: CDR1 MGHRA and CDR2 YSYEKL. Trimming shortened V by 4 bases and J by 2 bases, and 11 bases separated the two germline ends. The CDR3 loop spans 15 amino acids. The source was CD4+ or CD8+ T cells sorted from blood, collected in a trial of the OX40 agonist ivuxolimab. This chain connects TRBV4-1 to TRBJ1-4; no clear D gene. The sequence was obtained from an adult with an advanced solid tumor such as melanoma, head and neck, liver or kidney cancer. CDR3 DNA sequence: TGCGCCAGCAGCCCTGGGCGCACGACTAATGAAAAACTGTTTTTT. Translated, it gives CASSPGRTTNEKLFF.